These 26 T cell receptor beta chains share one sample of origin, sequenced in a study of cytomegalovirus exposure and HLA in healthy donors. The PCR contained 60 Vbeta and 13 Jbeta primers. Sequenced by immunoSEQ multiplex PCR; TCRdb stores in-frame clones only, minus some. Of over 200,000 clones in the sample, about 79% were seen once. Sequenced input: PBMCs. The receptors were sampled from a male donor in good health and CMV-seronegative.

This chain links TRBV29-1 with TRBJ1-2, with D unresolved. CDR1 is SQVTM and CDR2 is ANQGSEA in the germline V gene. CDR3 length: 12 residues. The V gene lost 8 bases and the J gene lost 8 bases, with 18 bases spanning the gap. The chain's CDR3 is CSFQSLREGYTF. The CDR3 DNA is TGCAGCTTCCAGAGTTTGAGGGAGGGCTACACCTTC.

This rearrangement joins TRBV5-1 to TRBJ2-3; 15 bases are shared with TRBD2. CDR1 SGHRS and CDR2 YFSETQ come from the germline V gene. V gave up 4 bases and J gave up 3 bases; unmatched junction bases: 9. The CDR3 consists of 18 residues. The CDR3 here is CASSAGLAGGRGTDTQYF. The CDR3 nucleotides are TGCGCCAGCAGCGCGGGACTAGCGGGGGGCCGGGGAACAGATACGCAGTATTTT.

The chain combines TRBV13 with TRBJ2-3; 10 positions match TRBD2. The CDR3 contains 18 residues. Germline values: CDR1 PRHDT, CDR2 FYEKMQ (reference sequence). With 0 bases clipped from V and 6 bases from J, the junction kept 12 bases outside the gene matches. The chain's CDR3 is CASSLGPPQREGPDTQYF. CDR3 sequence (DNA): TGTGCCAGCAGCTTAGGCCCCCCCCAGCGGGAGGGCCCCGATACGCAGTATTTT.

V and J are TRBV7-8 and TRBJ2-5; the match to TRBD2 covers 9 bases. This CDR3 region has 15 residues. The V gene's germline CDR1 is SGHVS and CDR2 FQNEAQ. V lost 1 base, J lost 4 bases, and 4 bases stayed unmatched. CDR3 DNA sequence: TGTGCCAGCAGCTTAGTAGCGGGGGCTAGAGAGACCCAGTACTTC. The encoded protein is CASSLVAGARETQYF.

A few counts support this clone. The chain has TRBV28 and TRBJ1-1; D call uncertain. Trimming removed 4 bases from V and 6 bases from J, with 15 bases in between. CDR3 length: 14 residues. CDR1 is MDHEN, CDR2 SYDVKM, per germline. CDR3 coding DNA: TGTGCCAGCAGTTCCACACCGGGAGCCCCTGAAGCTTTCTTT. Translating gives CASSSTPGAPEAFF.

Turning to this clone: Mismatch with germline at one junction end may stem from a read error. The CDR3 region has the DNA TGTGTCAGCAGTGACACCGGGGGGCAATCTGGAAACACCATATATTTT. Its translation is CVSSDTGGQSGNTIYF. The chain employs TRBV6-4 and TRBJ1-3; tentative D call: TRBD1 (6 bases). Germline values: CDR1 MRHNA, CDR2 SNTAGT. The CDR3 runs to 16 residues.

The chain uses TRBV4-1 and TRBJ2-3; possible D gene TRBD1, 6 bases. The germline V and J ends were trimmed by 1 base and 1 base, with 15 bases remaining between them. There are 17 residues in the CDR3. Looked up from germline, CDR1 is MGHRA and CDR2 is YSYEKL. CDR3 loop: CASSQGLQGSGTDTQYF. The CDR3 DNA is TGCGCCAGCAGCCAAGGCTTACAGGGATCTGGCACAGATACGCAGTATTTT.

Only a few counts were recorded for this clone. The chain links TRBV12-5 to TRBJ1-5; 7 nucleotides agree with TRBD1. CDR3 size: 13 residues. Trimming removed 3 bases from V and 5 bases from J; junction bases left unmatched: 1. CDR1 LGHNT and CDR2 FRNRAP come from the germline V gene. The CDR3 reads CASGFGQDQPQHF. The CDR3 region has the DNA TGTGCTAGTGGTTTCGGACAGGATCAGCCCCAGCATTTT.

This rearrangement joins TRBV7-9 to TRBJ1-3; D might be TRBD1 (6 bases). The germline V gene has CDR1 SEHNR and CDR2 FQNEAQ (reference sequence). This CDR3 contains 14 residues. The V and J ends lost 8 bases and 0 bases respectively, with 11 bases between them. The CDR3, as DNA: TGTGCCAGCGGGAGACAGGACTCTGGAAACACCATATATTTT. Translating gives CASGRQDSGNTIYF.

The chain links TRBV4-2 to TRBJ2-1, with 7 bases matching TRBD1. This CDR3 has 18 amino acids. J gave up 6 bases and V 0 bases, and 14 bases lay outside the gene matches. Germline CDR1 and CDR2: LGHNA and YNFKEQ. The CDR3 DNA sequence: TGTGCCAGCAGCCAAGATAATTTTGAGGGGGCTCAAGGCAATGAGCAGTTCTTC. Translation gives CASSQDNFEGAQGNEQFF.

This clone was seen a few times. The chain uses TRBV7-9 and TRBJ1-5, with TRBD1 identical over 9 bases. With 5 bases clipped from V and 6 bases from J, the junction kept 5 bases outside the gene matches. CDR1 SEHNR and CDR2 FQNEAQ come from the germline V gene (reference sequence). The CDR3 is 14 residues long. The CDR3 DNA reads as TGTGCCAGCAGCCCGACAGGGGGACTTCAGCCCCAGCATTTT. Protein product: CASSPTGGLQPQHF.

The chain employs TRBV7-8 and TRBJ1-5; perhaps TRBD1 as D (6 bases). CDR1 is SGHVS, CDR2 FQNEAQ, per germline. The CDR3 contains 17 residues. The V and J ends lost 5 bases and 0 bases respectively, with 17 bases between them. The CDR3 sequence is CASSVLGTIYSNQPQHF. The CDR3 coding sequence is TGTGCCAGCAGCGTACTCGGGACAATTTATAGCAATCAGCCCCAGCATTTT.

The chain joins TRBV5-1 to TRBJ2-1; 7 bases line up with TRBD2. CDR3 length: 13 amino acids. The germline gives CDR1 SGHRS, CDR2 YFSETQ. Germline trimming cut 4 bases from V and 8 bases from J; bases unmatched to any gene: 6. Written as DNA, the CDR3 is TGCGCCAGCAGCAGCTCCCGGGGGGATGAGCAGTTCTTC. Protein product: CASSSSRGDEQFF.

In this sample, this clone turned up a few times. The chain is built from TRBV7-6 and TRBJ2-3; the match to TRBD2 covers 10 bases. The length of the CDR3 is 18 residues. With 5 bases clipped from V and 5 bases from J, the junction kept 16 bases outside the gene matches. CDR1 SGHVS and CDR2 FNYEAQ come from the germline V gene. The chain's CDR3 is CASSTEGLARTRGDTQYF. The CDR3 region has the DNA TGTGCCAGCAGCACGGAGGGACTAGCGAGAACTCGGGGAGATACGCAGTATTTT.

The chain couples TRBV25-1 to TRBJ2-7; D might be TRBD2 (5 bases). Germline V gives CDR1 MGHDK, CDR2 SYGVNS. V shed 6 bases and J shed 7 bases, with 19 bases lying between them. This CDR3 is built from 14 residues. This CDR3 reads CASSSRALRGEQYF. The CDR3 coding sequence is TGTGCCAGCAGCTCGCGGGCGCTCCGCGGGGAGCAGTACTTC.

The rearrangement links TRBV9 to TRBJ1-6; TRBD1 is a possible D gene (6 bases). CDR1 is SGDLS and CDR2 is YYNGEE in the germline V gene. Deletions cut 3 bases from V and 12 bases from J, with 19 bases between. The CDR3 sequence is 15 residues long. Here the CDR3 reads CASSGQQGALRPLHF. CDR3 DNA sequence: TGTGCCAGCAGCGGCCAACAGGGAGCCCTGAGACCCCTCCACTTT. Combining the CDR3 with reference TRBV9 and TRBJ1-6 gives the whole variable domain DSGVTQTPKHLITATGQRVTLRCSPRSGDLSVYWYQQSLDQGLQFLIQYYNGEERAKGNILERFSAQQFPDLHSELNLSSLELGDSALYFCASSGQQGALRPLHFGNGTRLTVT.

The rearrangement uses TRBV6-6 and TRBJ2-5, with a tentative D call TRBD2 (6 bases). Per the germline V gene, CDR1 is MNHNY and CDR2 is SVGAGI (reference sequence). This CDR3 comprises 15 residues. Trimming cost V 2 bases and J 4 bases, with 14 bases left between them. CDR3 nucleotides: TGTGCCAGCAGTTACCAAAGACTAGAATCAGAGACCCAGTACTTC. Residues: CASSYQRLESETQYF.

The sample holds a few counts of this clone. The chain carries TRBV7-2 and TRBJ2-2; TRBD1 agrees at 7 bases. Germline CDR1 SGHTA, CDR2 FQGNSA. The CDR3 covers 15 residues. V was pared by 4 bases and J by 1 base, with 3 bases of the junction left unmatched. The CDR3 region is CASSSRTGNTGELFF. DNA of the CDR3: TGTGCCAGCAGCTCCCGGACAGGGAACACCGGGGAGCTGTTTTTT.

V and J are TRBV19 and TRBJ2-1; TRBD2 agrees at 15 bases. V lost 6 bases to trimming and J lost 1 base; unmatched junction nucleotides: 10. CDR1 and CDR2 (germline): LNHDA, SQIVND (reference sequence). The CDR3 has 19 amino acids. CDR3 residues: CASRSPGLAGGGSYNEQFF. The CDR3 coding sequence is TGTGCCAGTAGAAGCCCGGGACTAGCGGGAGGAGGGTCCTACAATGAGCAGTTCTTC.

CDR3 sequence reads: CAWSTQLANYGYTF. The CDR3 DNA sequence: TGTGCCTGGAGTACCCAATTAGCTAACTATGGCTACACCTTC. The rearrangement joins TRBV30 to TRBJ1-2; D remains unclear. V gave up 2 bases and J gave up 0 bases, with 10 bases separating them. This CDR3 has 14 residues. In germline, CDR1 is GTSNPN, CDR2 SVGIG (reference sequence).

The chain is built from TRBV20-1 and TRBJ1-2; D uncertain. The germline V gene encodes CDR1 DFQATT and CDR2 SNEGSKA (reference sequence). The CDR3 runs 11 residues. CDR3 residues: CAARSAYGYTF. As DNA, the CDR3 is TGCGCAGCGCGGAGCGCGTATGGCTACACCTTC.

This clone was found a few times. The chain is built from TRBV27 and TRBJ1-1; 7 nucleotides align to TRBD1. Germline loops: CDR1 MNHEY, CDR2 SMNVEV (reference sequence). The junction had 8 bases not matched to a gene; V was cut back by 3 bases and J by 7 bases. The CDR3 spans 14 residues. CDR3 in amino acids: CASSLNRGLGEAFF. For the CDR3, the DNA is TGTGCCAGCAGTTTGAACAGGGGACTCGGTGAAGCTTTCTTT.

This clone appeared once. CDR3 sequence reads: CASSVDFRDWSTDTQYF. DNA for the CDR3: TGTGCCAGCAGCGTAGATTTCCGGGATTGGAGCACAGATACGCAGTATTTT. The rearrangement uses TRBV9 and TRBJ2-3, with D perhaps TRBD2 (5 bases). This CDR3 contains 17 residues. Trimming removed 0 bases at V and 0 bases at J, with 14 bases between. The V gene's germline CDR1 is SGDLS and CDR2 YYNGEE.

V is TRBV5-4 and J is TRBJ2-3; D remains ambiguous. Trimming left V 1 base short and J 4 bases short, with 4 bases between. Germline V gene sequence: CDR1 SGHNT, CDR2 YYREEE (reference sequence). The CDR3 consists of 12 residues. This chain's CDR3 is CASSLTSDTQYF. For the CDR3, the DNA is TGTGCCAGCAGCTTGACATCAGATACGCAGTATTTT.

The V gene is TRBV11-1, the J gene TRBJ1-4, with 9 bases fitting TRBD1. The length of the CDR3 is 15 residues. Germline CDR1 reads SGHAT; CDR2 reads FQDESV (reference sequence). After removal of 5 bases from V and 7 bases from J, the junction contained 8 bases not matched to a gene. As DNA, the CDR3 is TGTGCCAGCAGCGAAAACAGGGGGCATCGTGAAAAACTGTTTTTT. It encodes CASSENRGHREKLFF.

V gene TRBV5-1 combines with J gene TRBJ2-2; 10 bases agree with TRBD1. The germline V gene has CDR1 SGHRS and CDR2 YFSETQ. CDR3 length equals 16 residues. V dropped 4 bases and J dropped 3; count of bases not matched to a gene: 6. The CDR3 DNA follows: TGCGCCAGCAGCCCGAAAGACAGGGGGCACACCGGGGAGCTGTTTTTT. Its translation is CASSPKDRGHTGELFF.